This T cell receptor beta chain was identified in a study of T cells in Graves' hyperthyroidism and ophthalmopathy. There are many counts of this clonotype. Its antigen remains unknown. RNA transcripts were the template for amplifying TCR beta CDR3 regions. In the first-round RT-PCR of the TCR CDR3, the HTBI primer set was used. TCRdb reprocessed the multiplex PCR reads via MiXCR and lists one record per CDR3 protein. The sample carries a few hundred thousand distinct CDR3 sequences, approximately 14% recorded once. It was uncontrolled infection, other autoimmune disease, pregnancy or lactation that excluded patients. CDR3 length: 13 residues. CDR1 is MDHEN, CDR2 SYDVKM, per germline. V dropped 5 bases and J dropped 4 bases, with 10 bases sitting between them. Study-wide points: Most expanded thyroid clonotypes above 0.001 also appeared in blood.

This sequence originates from a woman between 18 and 29 years old with Graves' hyperthyroidism. The sequencing sample was made of blood. V is TRBV28 and J is TRBJ2-3; D might be TRBD2 (6 bases). DNA of the CDR3: TGTGCCAGCAGTGCGGGACCATCAGATACGCAGTATTTT. Translating it yields CASSAGPSDTQYF.